The 13 T cell receptor beta chains listed next were all sequenced from one sample in a study of blood T cells in healthy people across ages. The use of a sample-barcoded 5' primer and a J-beta primer mix characterized a second PCR of roughly 6 to 11 cycles. Using its own MiXCR run on the 5' RACE reads, TCRdb lists one record per CDR3 protein. Altogether approximately 1,700,000 distinct CDR3 sequences are present, about 39% being singletons, with the ten largest covering more than 20%. The sequenced material came from blood. The receptors derive from a human donor in good health.

The CDR3 nucleotides read TGTGCCAGCAGCTTGGTATTCGGGGGGAGGGGAGTGAAGTCGTACAATGAGCAGTTCTTC. Translation gives CASSLVFGGRGVKSYNEQFF. The rearrangement links TRBV5-5 to TRBJ2-1; 7 nucleotides align to TRBD2. Germline loops: CDR1 SGHKS, CDR2 YYEKEE (reference sequence). The CDR3 covers 20 residues. V shed 0 bases and J 4 bases; nucleotides not matched to a gene: 19.

The chain combines TRBV29-1 with TRBJ1-4; no firm D call. Germline V lookup: CDR1 SQVTM, CDR2 ANQGSEA. Trimming took 8 bases from V and 8 from J, leaving 18 bases between them. The CDR3 spans 13 residues. The CDR3 DNA is TGCAGCTACCGACGGAGAAGGTTGGAAAAACTGTTTTTT. Translated, it gives CSYRRRRLEKLFF.

The CDR3 region has the DNA TGTGCCATCAGTGAGTCCAGGGAGTCCGAGCAGTACTTC. Encoded protein: CAISESRESEQYF. The chain has TRBV10-3 and TRBJ2-7; D is possibly TRBD1 or TRBD2 (5 bases each). The CDR3 has 13 residues. CDR1 and CDR2 (germline): ENHRY, SYGVKD. V lost 0 bases, J lost 6 bases, and 9 bases lay in between.

This clonotype showed up just a few times. The chain employs TRBV5-1 and TRBJ2-1; TRBD2 aligns across 13 bases. Germline CDR1 and CDR2: SGHRS and YFSETQ. The CDR3 covers 15 residues. The V and J ends lost 5 bases and 6 bases, in that order; junction bases with no gene match: 5. The CDR3 nucleotides are TGCGCCAGCAGTCGGACTAGCGGGGGACCCAATGAGCAGTTCTTC. Amino acids: CASSRTSGGPNEQFF.

The J gene is TRBJ1-1, the V gene TRBV7-2; D gene ambiguous. Trimming removed 0 bases at V and 3 bases at J, with 8 bases between. Germline assignment: CDR1 SGHTA and CDR2 FQGNSA. The CDR3 loop spans 14 amino acids. CDR3 nucleotide sequence: TGTGCCAGCAGCTTAGCGGATACTTACACTGAAGCTTTCTTT. Protein sequence: CASSLADTYTEAFF.

This chain connects TRBV3-1 to TRBJ2-1; D perhaps matches TRBD2 (6 bases). Germline-derived CDR1 and CDR2 are LGHDT and YNNKEL (reference sequence). This CDR3 spans 13 amino acids. The ends were cut back, 0 bases at V and 9 bases at J, with 9 bases in the middle. CDR3 nucleotides: TGTGCCAGCAGCCAAGAAACGGAGGGTGAGCAGTTCTTC. Translation: CASSQETEGEQFF.

The chain joins TRBV29-1 to TRBJ1-2; D unclear. Germline assignment: CDR1 SQVTM and CDR2 ANQGSEA. The length of the CDR3 is 13 residues. The ends were cut back, 1 base at V and 7 bases at J, with 13 bases in the middle. CDR3 DNA: TGCAGCGTTGAAGCCTGGGAGGGTACTGGCTACACCTTC. It is translated as CSVEAWEGTGYTF.

The chain uses TRBV7-9 and TRBJ1-2; D unresolved. The CDR3 is 14 residues long. Trimming stripped 1 base from V and 4 bases from J, with 10 bases between. CDR1 is SEHNR, CDR2 FQNEAQ, per germline (reference sequence). This CDR3 is CASSLDLVFYGYTF. The CDR3, as DNA: TGTGCCAGCAGCTTAGATTTGGTGTTCTATGGCTACACCTTC.

The genes are TRBV6-5 and TRBJ1-2; D might be TRBD1 (6 bases). The CDR3 is 13 amino acids. The germline V gene has CDR1 MNHEY and CDR2 SVGAGI. V lost 7 bases and J 4 bases, leaving 13 bases between the germline ends. In DNA form, the CDR3 reads TGTGCCAGCACCACAACAGGGACCTATGGCTACACCTTC. Translated: CASTTTGTYGYTF.

A remark on this clonotype: At one end, the junction sequence differs from germline, possibly due to a read error. The chain combines TRBV15 with TRBJ2-7; 9 bases align to TRBD1. This CDR3 contains 18 residues. Germline V lookup: CDR1 LNHNV, CDR2 YYDKDF (reference sequence). CDR3 region: CAASPRDRDPFHSYEQYF. CDR3 nucleotide sequence: TGTGCCGCCAGCCCCCGGGACAGGGACCCTTTCCACTCCTACGAGCAGTACTTC.

The chain uses TRBV7-2 and TRBJ1-5; 9 bases are shared with TRBD1. CDR1 is SGHTA, CDR2 FQGNSA, per germline. With 1 base clipped from V and 11 bases from J, the junction kept 3 bases outside the gene matches. The CDR3 is 13 residues long. The CDR3 region has the DNA TGTGCCAGCAGCTTAGAGGGACAGGGAACCCAGCATTTT. Translating gives CASSLEGQGTQHF.

This clonotype was seen a handful of times. The chain links TRBV7-8 to TRBJ2-1; D ambiguous. V lost 4 bases and J lost 8, with 9 bases in between. CDR3 size: 12 residues. Germline CDR1 reads SGHVS; CDR2 reads FQNEAQ. CDR3 amino acids: CASSSRVDEQFF. The CDR3 region has the DNA TGTGCCAGCAGCTCCCGCGTGGATGAGCAGTTCTTC. The variable domain in full, completed from reference TRBV7-8 and TRBJ2-1, reads GAGVSQSPRYKVAKRGQDVALRCDPISGHVSLFWYQQALGQGPEFLTYFQNEAQLDKSGLPSDRFFAERPEGSVSTLKIQRTQQEDSAVYLCASSSRVDEQFFGPGTRLTVL.

The chain links TRBV20-1 to TRBJ1-5; D unresolved. Germline CDR1 is DFQATT and CDR2 is SNEGSKA (reference sequence). Trimming removed 0 bases at V and 3 bases at J, with 15 bases between. The CDR3 has 16 residues. This CDR3 is CSARDHRGGNNQPQHF. Here the CDR3 DNA reads TGCAGTGCTAGAGATCACCGGGGAGGGAACAATCAGCCCCAGCATTTT.